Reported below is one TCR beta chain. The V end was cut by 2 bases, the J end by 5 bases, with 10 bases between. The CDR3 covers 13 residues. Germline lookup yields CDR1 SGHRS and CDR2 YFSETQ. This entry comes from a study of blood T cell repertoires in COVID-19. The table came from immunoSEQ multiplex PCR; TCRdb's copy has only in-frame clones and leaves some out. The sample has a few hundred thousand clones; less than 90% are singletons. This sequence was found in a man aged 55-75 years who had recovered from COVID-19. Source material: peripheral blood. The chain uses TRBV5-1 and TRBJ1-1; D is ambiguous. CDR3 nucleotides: TGCGCCAGCAGCTTCCTCCCGGGGACTGAAGCTTTCTTT. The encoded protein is CASSFLPGTEAFF.